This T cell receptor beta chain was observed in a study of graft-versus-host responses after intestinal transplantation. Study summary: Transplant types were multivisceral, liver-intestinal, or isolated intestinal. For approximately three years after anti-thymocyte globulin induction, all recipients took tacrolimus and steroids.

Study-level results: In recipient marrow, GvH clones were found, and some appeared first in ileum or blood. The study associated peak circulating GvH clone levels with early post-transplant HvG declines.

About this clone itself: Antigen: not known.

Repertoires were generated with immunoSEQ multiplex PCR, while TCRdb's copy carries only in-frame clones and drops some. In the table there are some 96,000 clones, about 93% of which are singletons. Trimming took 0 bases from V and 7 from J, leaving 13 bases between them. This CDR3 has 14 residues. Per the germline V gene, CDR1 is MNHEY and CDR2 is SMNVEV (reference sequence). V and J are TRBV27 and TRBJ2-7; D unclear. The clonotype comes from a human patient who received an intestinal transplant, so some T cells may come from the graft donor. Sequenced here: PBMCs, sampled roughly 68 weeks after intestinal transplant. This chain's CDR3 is CASSLSPGPVEQYF. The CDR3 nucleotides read TGTGCCAGCAGTTTATCCCCTGGACCGGTGGAGCAGTACTTC.